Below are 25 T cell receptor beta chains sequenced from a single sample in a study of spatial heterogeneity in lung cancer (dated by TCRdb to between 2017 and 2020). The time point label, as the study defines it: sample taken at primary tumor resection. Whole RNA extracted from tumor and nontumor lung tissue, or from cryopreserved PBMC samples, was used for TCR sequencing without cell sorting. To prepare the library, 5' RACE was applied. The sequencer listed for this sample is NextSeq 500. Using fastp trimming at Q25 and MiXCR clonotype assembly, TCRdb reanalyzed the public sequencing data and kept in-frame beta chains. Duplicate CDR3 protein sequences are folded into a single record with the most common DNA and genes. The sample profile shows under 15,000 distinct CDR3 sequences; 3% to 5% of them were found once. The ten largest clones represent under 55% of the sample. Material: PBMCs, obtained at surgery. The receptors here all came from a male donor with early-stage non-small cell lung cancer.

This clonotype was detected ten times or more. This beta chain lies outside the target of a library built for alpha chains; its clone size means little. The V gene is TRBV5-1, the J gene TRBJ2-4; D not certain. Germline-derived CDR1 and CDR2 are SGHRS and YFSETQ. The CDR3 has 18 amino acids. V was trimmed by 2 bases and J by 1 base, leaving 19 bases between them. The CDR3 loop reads CASSFYMSSSTAKNIQYF. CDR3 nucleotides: TGCGCCAGCAGCTTCTATATGAGTAGTTCGACGGCCAAAAACATTCAGTACTTC. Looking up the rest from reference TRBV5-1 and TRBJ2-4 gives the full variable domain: KAGVTQTPRYLIKTRGQQVTLSCSPISGHRSVSWYQQTPGQGLQFLFEYFSETQRNKGNFPGRFSGRQFSNSRSEMNVSTLELGDSALYLCASSFYMSSSTAKNIQYFGAGTRLSVL.

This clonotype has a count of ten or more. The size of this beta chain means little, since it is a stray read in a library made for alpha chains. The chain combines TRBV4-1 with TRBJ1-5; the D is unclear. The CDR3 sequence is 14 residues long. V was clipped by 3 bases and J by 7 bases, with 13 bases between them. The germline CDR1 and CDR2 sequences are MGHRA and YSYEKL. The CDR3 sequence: CASSQREIIQPQHF. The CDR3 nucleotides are TGCGCCAGCAGCCAGAGGGAAATCATACAGCCCCAGCATTTT.

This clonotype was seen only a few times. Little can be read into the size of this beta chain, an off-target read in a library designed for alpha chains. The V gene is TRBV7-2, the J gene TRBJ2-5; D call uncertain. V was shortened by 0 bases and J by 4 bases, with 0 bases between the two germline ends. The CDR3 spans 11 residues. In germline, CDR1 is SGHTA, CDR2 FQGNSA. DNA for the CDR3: TGTGCCAGCAGCTTAGCAGAGACCCAGTACTTC. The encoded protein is CASSLAETQYF.

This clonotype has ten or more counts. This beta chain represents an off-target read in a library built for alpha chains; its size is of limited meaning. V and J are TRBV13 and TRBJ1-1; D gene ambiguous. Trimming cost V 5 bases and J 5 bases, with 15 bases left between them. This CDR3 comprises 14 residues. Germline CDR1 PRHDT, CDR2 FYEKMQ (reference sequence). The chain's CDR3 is CASSADWKGTEAFF. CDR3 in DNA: TGTGCCAGCAGCGCGGACTGGAAGGGAACTGAAGCTTTCTTT.

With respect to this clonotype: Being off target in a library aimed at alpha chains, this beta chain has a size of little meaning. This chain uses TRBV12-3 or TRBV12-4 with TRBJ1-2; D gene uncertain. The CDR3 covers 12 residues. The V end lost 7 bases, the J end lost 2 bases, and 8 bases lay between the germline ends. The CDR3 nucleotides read TGTGCCAGCACCCCGGACAACTATGGCTACACCTTC. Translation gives CASTPDNYGYTF.

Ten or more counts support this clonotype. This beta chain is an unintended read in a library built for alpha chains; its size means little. CDR3 sequence: CASSPQSGGSYEQYF. The CDR3 bases are TGTGCCAGCAGTCCTCAAAGCGGGGGCTCCTACGAGCAGTACTTC. The J gene is TRBJ2-7, the V gene TRBV27, with TRBD2 matching over 8 bases. V lost 5 bases to trimming and J lost 0 bases; unmatched junction nucleotides: 6. This CDR3 is built from 15 residues. CDR1 and CDR2 (germline): MNHEY, SMNVEV (reference sequence).

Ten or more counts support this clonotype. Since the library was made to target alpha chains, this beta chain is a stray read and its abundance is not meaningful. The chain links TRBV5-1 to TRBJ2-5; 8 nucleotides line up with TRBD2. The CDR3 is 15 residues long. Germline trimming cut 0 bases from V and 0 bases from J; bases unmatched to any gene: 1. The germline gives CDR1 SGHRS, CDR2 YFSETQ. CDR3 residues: CASSLDSGNQETQYF. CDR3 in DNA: TGCGCCAGCAGCTTGGATAGCGGGAACCAAGAGACCCAGTACTTC.

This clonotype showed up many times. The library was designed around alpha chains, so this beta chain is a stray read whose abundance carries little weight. CDR3 bases: TGTGCCAGCAGCCCAGACAGGGCGTCCTACGAGCAGTACTTC. Translation: CASSPDRASYEQYF. This chain links TRBV7-2 with TRBJ2-7; 7 bases line up with TRBD1. The CDR3 covers 14 residues. The germline V gene encodes CDR1 SGHTA and CDR2 FQGNSA. Trimming at V came to 5 bases and at J to 1 base, leaving 5 bases not matched to a gene.

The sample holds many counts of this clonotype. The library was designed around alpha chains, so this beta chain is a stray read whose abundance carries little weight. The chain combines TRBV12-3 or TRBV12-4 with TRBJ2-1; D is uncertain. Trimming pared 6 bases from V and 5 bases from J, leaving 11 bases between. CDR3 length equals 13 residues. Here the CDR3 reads CASSQGRHNEQFF. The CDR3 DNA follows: TGTGCCAGCAGCCAAGGGCGACACAATGAGCAGTTCTTC.

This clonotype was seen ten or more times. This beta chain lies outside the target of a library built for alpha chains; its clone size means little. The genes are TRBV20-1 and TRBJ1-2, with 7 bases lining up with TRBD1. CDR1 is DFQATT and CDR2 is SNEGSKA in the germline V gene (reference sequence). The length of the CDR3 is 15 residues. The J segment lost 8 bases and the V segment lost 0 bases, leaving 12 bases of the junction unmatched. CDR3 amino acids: CSARDPRTGWDGYTF. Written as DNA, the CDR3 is TGCAGTGCTAGAGATCCCCGGACAGGATGGGACGGCTACACCTTC.

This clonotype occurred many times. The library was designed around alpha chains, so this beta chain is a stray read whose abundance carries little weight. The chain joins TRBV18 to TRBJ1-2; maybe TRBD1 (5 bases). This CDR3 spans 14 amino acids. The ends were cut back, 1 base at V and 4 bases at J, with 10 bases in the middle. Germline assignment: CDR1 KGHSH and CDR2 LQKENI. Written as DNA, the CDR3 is TGTGCCAGCTCACCACAGGGGAATGGCTATGGCTACACCTTC. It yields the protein CASSPQGNGYGYTF.

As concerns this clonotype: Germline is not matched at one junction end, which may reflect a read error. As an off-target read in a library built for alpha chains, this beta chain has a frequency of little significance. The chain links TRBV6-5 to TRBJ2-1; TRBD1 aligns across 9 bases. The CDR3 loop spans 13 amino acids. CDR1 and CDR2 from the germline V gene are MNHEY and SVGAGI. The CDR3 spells CASSRQGGNEQFF. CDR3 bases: TGCGCCAGCAGCAGACAGGGGGGCAATGAGCAGTTCTTC.

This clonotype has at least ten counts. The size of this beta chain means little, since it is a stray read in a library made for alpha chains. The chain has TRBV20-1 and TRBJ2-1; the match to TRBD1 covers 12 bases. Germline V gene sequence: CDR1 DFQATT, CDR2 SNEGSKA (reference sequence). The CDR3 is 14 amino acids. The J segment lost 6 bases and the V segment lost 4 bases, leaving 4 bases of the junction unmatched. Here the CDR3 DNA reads TGCAGTGCTACCAAGGGACAGGGGGCCAATGAGCAGTTCTTC. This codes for CSATKGQGANEQFF.

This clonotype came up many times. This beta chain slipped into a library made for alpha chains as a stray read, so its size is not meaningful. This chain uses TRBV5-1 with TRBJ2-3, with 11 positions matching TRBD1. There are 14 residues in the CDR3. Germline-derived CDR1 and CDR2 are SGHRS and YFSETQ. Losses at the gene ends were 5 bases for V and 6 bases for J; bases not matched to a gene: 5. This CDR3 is CASSTGTGGDTQYF. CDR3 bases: TGCGCCAGCAGTACCGGGACAGGGGGTGATACGCAGTATTTT.

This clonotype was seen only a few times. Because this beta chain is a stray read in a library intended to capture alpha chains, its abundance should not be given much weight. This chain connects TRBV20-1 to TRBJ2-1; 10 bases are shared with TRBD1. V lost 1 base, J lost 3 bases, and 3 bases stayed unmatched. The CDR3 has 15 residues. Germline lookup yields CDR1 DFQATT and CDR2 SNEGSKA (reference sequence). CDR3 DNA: TGCAGTGCTAGAGCCGGGACAGGGGACTACAATGAGCAGTTCTTC. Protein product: CSARAGTGDYNEQFF.

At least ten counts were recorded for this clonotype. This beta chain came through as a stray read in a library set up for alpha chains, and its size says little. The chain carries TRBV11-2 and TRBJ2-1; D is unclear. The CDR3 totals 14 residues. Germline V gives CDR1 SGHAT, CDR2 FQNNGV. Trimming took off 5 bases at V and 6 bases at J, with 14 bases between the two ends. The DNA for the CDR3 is TGTGCCAGCAGCCCCCTATTTAGCCCCAATGAGCAGTTCTTC. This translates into CASSPLFSPNEQFF.

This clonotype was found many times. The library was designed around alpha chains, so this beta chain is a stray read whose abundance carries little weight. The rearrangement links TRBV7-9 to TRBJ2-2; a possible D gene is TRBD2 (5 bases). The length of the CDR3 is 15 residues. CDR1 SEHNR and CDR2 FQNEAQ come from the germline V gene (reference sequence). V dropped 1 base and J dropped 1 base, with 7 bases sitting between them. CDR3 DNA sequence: TGTGCCAGCAGCTTAGGCGAGGGGAACACCGGGGAGCTGTTTTTT. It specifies CASSLGEGNTGELFF.

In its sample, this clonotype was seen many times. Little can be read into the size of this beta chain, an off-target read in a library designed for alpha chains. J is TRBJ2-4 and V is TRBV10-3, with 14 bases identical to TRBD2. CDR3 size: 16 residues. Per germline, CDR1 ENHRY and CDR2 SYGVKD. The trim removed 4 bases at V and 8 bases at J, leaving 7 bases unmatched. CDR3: CAISAAGTSGSHIQYF. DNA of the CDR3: TGTGCCATCAGTGCAGCCGGGACTAGCGGGAGTCACATTCAGTACTTC.

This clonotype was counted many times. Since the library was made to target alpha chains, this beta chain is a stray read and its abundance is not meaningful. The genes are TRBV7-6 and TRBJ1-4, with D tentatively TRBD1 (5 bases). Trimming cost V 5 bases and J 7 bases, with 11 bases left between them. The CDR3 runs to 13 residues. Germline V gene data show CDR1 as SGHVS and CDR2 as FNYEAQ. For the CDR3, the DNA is TGTGCCAGCAGCCGTCAGGGCGGTGAAAAACTGTTTTTT. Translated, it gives CASSRQGGEKLFF.

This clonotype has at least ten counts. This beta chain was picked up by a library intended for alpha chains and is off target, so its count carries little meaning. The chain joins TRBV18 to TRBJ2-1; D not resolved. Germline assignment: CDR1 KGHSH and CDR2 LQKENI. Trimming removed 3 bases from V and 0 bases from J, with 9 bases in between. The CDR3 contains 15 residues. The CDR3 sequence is CASSPTASSYNEQFF. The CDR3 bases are TGTGCCAGCTCACCTACAGCAAGCTCCTACAATGAGCAGTTCTTC.

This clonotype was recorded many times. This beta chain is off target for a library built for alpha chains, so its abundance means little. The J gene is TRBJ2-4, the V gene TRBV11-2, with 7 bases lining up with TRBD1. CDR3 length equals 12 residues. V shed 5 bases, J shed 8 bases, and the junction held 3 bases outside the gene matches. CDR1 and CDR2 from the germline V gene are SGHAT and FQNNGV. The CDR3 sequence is CASSRDRDIQYF. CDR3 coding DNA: TGTGCCAGCAGCCGTGACAGGGACATTCAGTACTTC.

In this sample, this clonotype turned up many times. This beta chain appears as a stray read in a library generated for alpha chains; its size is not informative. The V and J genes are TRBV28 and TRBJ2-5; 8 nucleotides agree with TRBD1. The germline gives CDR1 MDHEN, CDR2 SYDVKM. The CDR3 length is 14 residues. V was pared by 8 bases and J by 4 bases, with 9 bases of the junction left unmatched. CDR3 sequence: CASWGTGLGETQYF. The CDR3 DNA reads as TGTGCCAGCTGGGGGACAGGCCTTGGAGAGACCCAGTACTTC.

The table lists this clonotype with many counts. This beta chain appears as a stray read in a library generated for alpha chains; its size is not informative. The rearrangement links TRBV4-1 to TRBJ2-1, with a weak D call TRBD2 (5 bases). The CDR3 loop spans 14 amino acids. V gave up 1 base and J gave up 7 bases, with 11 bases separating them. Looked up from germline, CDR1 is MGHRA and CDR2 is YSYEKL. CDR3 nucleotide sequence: TGCGCCAGCAGCCAAGTGGGCCGGGATAATGAGCAGTTCTTC. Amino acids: CASSQVGRDNEQFF.

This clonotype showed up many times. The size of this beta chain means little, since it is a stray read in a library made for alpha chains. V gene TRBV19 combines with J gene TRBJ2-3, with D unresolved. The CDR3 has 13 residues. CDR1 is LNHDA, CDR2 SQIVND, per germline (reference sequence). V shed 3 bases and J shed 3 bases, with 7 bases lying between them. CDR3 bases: TGTGCCAGTAGTATGGCCTATACAGATACGCAGTATTTT. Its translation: CASSMAYTDTQYF.

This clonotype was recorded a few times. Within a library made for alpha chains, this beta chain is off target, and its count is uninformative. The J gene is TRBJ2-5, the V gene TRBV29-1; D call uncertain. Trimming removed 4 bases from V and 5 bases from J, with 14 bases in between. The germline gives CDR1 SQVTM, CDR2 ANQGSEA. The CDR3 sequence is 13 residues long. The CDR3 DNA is TGCAGCGTTGGGGCAGGCAGCAGGGAGACCCAGTACTTC. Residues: CSVGAGSRETQYF.